The clone carrying this T cell receptor (beta chain) was counted between two and nine times. What it binds is not known. This entry belongs to a study of T cells in Graves' hyperthyroidism and ophthalmopathy. Germline V gene lookup returns CDR1 MNHEY and CDR2 SVGAGI. The CDR3 is made up of 14 amino acids. V was trimmed by 1 base and J by 6 bases, leaving 10 bases between them. It was RNA transcripts that yielded the amplified TCR beta CDR3 regions. RT-PCR in the first round (using the HTBI primer set) targeted the TCR CDR3. TCRdb called the multiplex PCR reads again in MiXCR, with one record for every CDR3 protein. The data hold over 700,000 distinct CDR3 sequences, with around 20% observed a single time. Study-level findings and limits: Most clonotypes expanded in thyroid above 0.001 were likewise present in blood. Through a model of 13 V-J features, ophthalmopathy was separated from stable hyperthyroidism.

The TCR comes from a woman between 45 and 65 years old with Graves' hyperthyroidism that later progressed to Graves' ophthalmopathy. The sequencing input was blood. The V and J genes are TRBV6-5 and TRBJ1-3; D might be TRBD1 (6 bases). CDR3 sequence: CASSYLGAENTIYF. The CDR3 DNA sequence: TGTGCCAGCAGTTACTTGGGGGCGGAAAACACCATATATTTT.